This T cell receptor beta chain was sequenced in a study of blood T cell repertoires in COVID-19. Study information: The origin of the acute and convalescent COVID-19 samples was the United States, Italy and Spain. The analysed material was cDNA or gDNA that came from T cells, B-cell-depleted T cells, or PBMCs.

Membership in each cohort depended on participant-reported clinical history. Two negative PCRs, clearance, or symptom resolution characterized the recovered Cohort 3 donors. The germline V gene has CDR1 PRHDT and CDR2 FYEKMQ (reference sequence). Trimming stripped 0 bases from V and 4 bases from J, with 10 bases between. This CDR3 is built from 14 residues. Assay used: immunoSEQ multiplex PCR; TCRdb lists only in-frame clones, some missing. The table lists 220,000 or so clones, roughly 84% of them singletons. Sequenced: PBMCs or T cells enriched from blood (not recorded which). This clonotype was sampled from a woman in her thirties or forties who had recovered from COVID-19. The gene calls are TRBV13 and TRBJ2-7, with unresolved D. Written as DNA, the CDR3 is TGTGCCAGCAGCTTAGGTTTGCGGATATACGAGCAGTACTTC. Protein product: CASSLGLRIYEQYF.